The entry below gives a single T cell receptor (beta chain) sequence along with its context. The target antigen is unknown. Second-dose timings of about 4 or about 12 weeks were pooled. The CDR3 consists of 13 residues. V lost 9 bases and J 2 bases, leaving 14 bases between the germline ends. Per the germline V gene, CDR1 is SGDLS and CDR2 is YYNGEE. This specimen comes from a study of T cell responses to AZD1222 COVID-19 vaccine. Whole-study results and caveats: Spike-specific TCR breadth and depth were elevated following two AZD1222 doses. Donors were mostly white British, more females; clonal diversity possibly underestimated. With dominance at 160-218 and 743-854, vaccine-associated CD4 TCRs spanned spike.

The repertoire was sequenced with immunoSEQ multiplex PCR; TCRdb's copy has only in-frame clones and lacks some. This sample has roughly 150,000 clones; 85% to 90% occur once, and the top ten carry approximately 9.1%. The receptor's source is an adult who received the AZD1222 COVID-19 vaccine. This sequence joins TRBV9 and TRBJ1-1; D is uncertain. Sequencing used peripheral blood, obtained 28 days after the second AZD1222 dose. CDR3 region: CATSRALNTEAFF. CDR3 bases: TGTGCCACCTCGAGGGCGCTAAACACTGAAGCTTTCTTT.